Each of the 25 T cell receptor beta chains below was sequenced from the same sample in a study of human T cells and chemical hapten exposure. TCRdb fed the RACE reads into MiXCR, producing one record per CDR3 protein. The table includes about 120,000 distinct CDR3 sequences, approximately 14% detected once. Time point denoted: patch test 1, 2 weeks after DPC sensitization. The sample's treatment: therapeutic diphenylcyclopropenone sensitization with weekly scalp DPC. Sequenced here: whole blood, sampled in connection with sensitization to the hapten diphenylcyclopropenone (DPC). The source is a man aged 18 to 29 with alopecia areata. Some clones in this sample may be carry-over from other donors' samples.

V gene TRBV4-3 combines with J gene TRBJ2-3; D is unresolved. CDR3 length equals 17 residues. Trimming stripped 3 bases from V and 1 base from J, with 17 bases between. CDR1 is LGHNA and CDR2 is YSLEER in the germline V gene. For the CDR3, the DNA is TGCGCCAGCAGCCAGGATCAGGTCCCCGGCGGCACAGATACGCAGTATTTT. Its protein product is CASSQDQVPGGTDTQYF.

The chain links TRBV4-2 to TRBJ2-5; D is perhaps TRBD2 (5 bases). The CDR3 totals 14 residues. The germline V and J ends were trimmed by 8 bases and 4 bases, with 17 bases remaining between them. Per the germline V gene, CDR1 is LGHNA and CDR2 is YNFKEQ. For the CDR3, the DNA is TGTGCCAGCCGGACTCACCTCCGGGCAGAGACCCAGTACTTC. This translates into CASRTHLRAETQYF.

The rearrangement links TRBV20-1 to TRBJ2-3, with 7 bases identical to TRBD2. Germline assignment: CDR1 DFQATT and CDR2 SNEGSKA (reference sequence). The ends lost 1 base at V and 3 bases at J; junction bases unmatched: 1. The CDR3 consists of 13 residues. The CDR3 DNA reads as TGCAGTGCTAGAGGGACTAGGACAGATACGCAGTATTTT. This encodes CSARGTRTDTQYF.

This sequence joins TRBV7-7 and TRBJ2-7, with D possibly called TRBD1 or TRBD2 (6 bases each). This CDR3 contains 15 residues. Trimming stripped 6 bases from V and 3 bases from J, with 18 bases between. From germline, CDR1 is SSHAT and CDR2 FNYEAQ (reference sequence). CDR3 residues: CASRPTRGHLYEQYV. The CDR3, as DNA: TGTGCCAGCAGGCCTACCCGGGGGCACCTCTACGAGCAGTACGTC.

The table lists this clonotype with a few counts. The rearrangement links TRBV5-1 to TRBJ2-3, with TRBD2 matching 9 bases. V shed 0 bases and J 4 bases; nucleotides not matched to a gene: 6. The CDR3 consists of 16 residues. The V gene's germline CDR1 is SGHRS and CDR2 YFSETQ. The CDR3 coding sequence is TGCGCCAGCAGCTTGGCCAACCTAGCGGGATCAGATACGCAGTATTTT. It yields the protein CASSLANLAGSDTQYF.

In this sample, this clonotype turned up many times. CDR3 nucleotides: TGTGCCAGCTCACCCTTAGGCACTGAAGCTTTCTTT. Translated: CASSPLGTEAFF. This rearrangement joins TRBV18 to TRBJ1-1, with D uncertain. This CDR3 has 12 residues. Trimming cost V 3 bases and J 4 bases, with 6 bases left between them. CDR1 is KGHSH and CDR2 is LQKENI in the germline V gene.

This chain's CDR3 is CSVATGASGGTEAFF. The CDR3, as DNA: TGCAGCGTTGCGACAGGGGCCAGCGGGGGCACTGAAGCTTTCTTT. The V and J genes are TRBV29-1 and TRBJ1-1; 8 positions match TRBD1. The CDR3 is made up of 15 amino acids. Per the germline V gene, CDR1 is SQVTM and CDR2 is ANQGSEA. V dropped 4 bases and J dropped 4; count of bases not matched to a gene: 11. The whole variable domain, filled in from reference TRBV29-1 and TRBJ1-1, reads SAVISQKPSRDICQRGTSLTIQCQVDSQVTMMFWYRQQPGQSLTLIATANQGSEATYESGFVIDKFPISRPNLTFSTLTVSNMSPEDSSIYLCSVATGASGGTEAFFGQGTRLTVV.

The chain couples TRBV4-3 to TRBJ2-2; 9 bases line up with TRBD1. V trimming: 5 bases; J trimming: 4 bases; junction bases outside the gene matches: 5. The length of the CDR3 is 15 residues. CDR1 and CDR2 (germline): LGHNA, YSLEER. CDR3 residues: CASSGDRVTTGELFF. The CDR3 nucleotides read TGCGCCAGCAGCGGGGACAGGGTAACCACCGGGGAGCTGTTTTTT.

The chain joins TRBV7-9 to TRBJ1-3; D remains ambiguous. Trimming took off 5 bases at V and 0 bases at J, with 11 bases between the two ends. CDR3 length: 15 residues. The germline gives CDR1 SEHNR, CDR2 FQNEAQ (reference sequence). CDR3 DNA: TGTGCCAGCAGCCCCAATTGGGGCTCTGGAAACACCATATATTTT. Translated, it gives CASSPNWGSGNTIYF.

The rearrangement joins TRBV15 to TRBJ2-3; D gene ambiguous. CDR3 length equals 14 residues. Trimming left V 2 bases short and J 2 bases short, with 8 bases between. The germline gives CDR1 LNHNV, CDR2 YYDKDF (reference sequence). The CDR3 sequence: CATSRRADTDTQYF. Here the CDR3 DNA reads TGTGCCACCAGCAGAAGGGCGGACACAGATACGCAGTATTTT.

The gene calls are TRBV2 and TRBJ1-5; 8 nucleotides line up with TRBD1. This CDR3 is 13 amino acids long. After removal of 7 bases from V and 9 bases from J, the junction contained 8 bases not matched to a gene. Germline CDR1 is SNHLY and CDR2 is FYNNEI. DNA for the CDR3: TGTGCCAGCACAGGACAGGGCCATGGGCCCCAGCATTTT. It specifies CASTGQGHGPQHF.

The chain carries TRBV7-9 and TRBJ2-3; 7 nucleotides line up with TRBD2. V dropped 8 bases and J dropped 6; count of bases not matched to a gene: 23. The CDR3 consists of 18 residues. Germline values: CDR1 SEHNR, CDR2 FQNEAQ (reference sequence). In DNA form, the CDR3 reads TGTGCCAGCCGGGCCAAACGAGGGACTATGTTTGAACCGGATACGCAGTATTTT. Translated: CASRAKRGTMFEPDTQYF.

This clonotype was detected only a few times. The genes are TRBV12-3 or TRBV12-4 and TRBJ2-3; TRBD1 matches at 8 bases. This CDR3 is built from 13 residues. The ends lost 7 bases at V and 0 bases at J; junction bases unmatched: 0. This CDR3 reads CASNRGSTDTQYF. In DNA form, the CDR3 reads TGTGCCAGCAACAGGGGGAGCACAGATACGCAGTATTTT.

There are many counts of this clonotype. CDR3 DNA: TGTGCCAGCAGCTTGAGGGGTTCTGGGGCCAACGTCCTGACTTTC. Translated, it gives CASSLRGSGANVLTF. The chain links TRBV5-5 to TRBJ2-6, with a tentative D call TRBD1 (5 bases). This CDR3 is 15 amino acids long. V dropped 1 base and J dropped 1 base, with 6 bases sitting between them. The germline V gene encodes CDR1 SGHKS and CDR2 YYEKEE (reference sequence).

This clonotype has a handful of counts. The CDR3 coding sequence is TGTGCCAGTGGGGCACGGCAAGCTTTCTTT. Its translation: CASGARQAFF. This chain links TRBV28 with TRBJ1-1, with D perhaps TRBD1 (5 bases). Germline V gene lookup returns CDR1 MDHEN and CDR2 SYDVKM. V was trimmed by 9 bases and J by 9 bases, leaving 11 bases between them. CDR3 length: 10 residues.

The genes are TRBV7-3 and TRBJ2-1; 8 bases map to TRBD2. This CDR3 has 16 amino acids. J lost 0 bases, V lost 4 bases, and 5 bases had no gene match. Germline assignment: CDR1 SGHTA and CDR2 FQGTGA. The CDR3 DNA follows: TGTGCCAGCAGCTCCCGGGGGGGGAGCTCCTACAATGAGCAGTTCTTC. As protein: CASSSRGGSSYNEQFF.

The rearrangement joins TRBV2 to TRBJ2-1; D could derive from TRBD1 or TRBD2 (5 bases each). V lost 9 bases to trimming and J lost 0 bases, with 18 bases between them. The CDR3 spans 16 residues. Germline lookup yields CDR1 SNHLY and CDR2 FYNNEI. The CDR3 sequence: CASTGTTLSSYNEQFF. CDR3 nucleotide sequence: TGTGCCAGTACCGGGACCACCCTTAGCTCCTACAATGAGCAGTTCTTC. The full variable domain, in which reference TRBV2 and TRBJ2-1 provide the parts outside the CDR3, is EPEVTQTPSHQVTQMGQEVILRCVPISNHLYFYWYRQILGQKVEFLVSFYNNEISEKSEIFDDQFSVERPDGSNFTLKIRSTKLEDSAMYFCASTGTTLSSYNEQFFGPGTRLTVL.

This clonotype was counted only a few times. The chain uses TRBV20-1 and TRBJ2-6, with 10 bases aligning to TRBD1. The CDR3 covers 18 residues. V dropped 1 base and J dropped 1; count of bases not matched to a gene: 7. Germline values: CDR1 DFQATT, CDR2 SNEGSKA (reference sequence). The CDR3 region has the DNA TGCAGTGCTAGAGGGACCCGGGACAGGGGATCTGGGGCCAACGTCCTGACTTTC. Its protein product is CSARGTRDRGSGANVLTF.

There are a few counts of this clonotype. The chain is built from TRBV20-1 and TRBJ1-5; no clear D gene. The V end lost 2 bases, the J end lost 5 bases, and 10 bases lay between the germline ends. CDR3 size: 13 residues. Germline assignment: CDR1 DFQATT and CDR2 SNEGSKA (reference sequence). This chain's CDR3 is CSARIDWDQPQHF. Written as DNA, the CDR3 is TGCAGTGCTAGAATAGACTGGGATCAGCCCCAGCATTTT.

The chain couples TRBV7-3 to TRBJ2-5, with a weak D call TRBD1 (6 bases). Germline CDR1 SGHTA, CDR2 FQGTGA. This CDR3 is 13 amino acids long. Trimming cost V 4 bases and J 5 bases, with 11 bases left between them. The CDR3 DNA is TGTGCCAGCAGCTACGACAGGAGGGAGACCCAGTACTTC. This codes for CASSYDRRETQYF. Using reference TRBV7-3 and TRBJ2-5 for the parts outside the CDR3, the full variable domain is GAGVSQTPSNKVTEKGKYVELRCDPISGHTALYWYRQSLGQGPEFLIYFQGTGAADDSGLPNDRFFAVRPEGSVSTLKIQRTERGDSAVYLCASSYDRRETQYFGPGTRLLVL.

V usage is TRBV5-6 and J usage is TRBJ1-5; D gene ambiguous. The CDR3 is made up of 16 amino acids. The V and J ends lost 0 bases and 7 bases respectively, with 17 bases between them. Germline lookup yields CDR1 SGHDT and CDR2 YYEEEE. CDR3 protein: CASSLGSSRRIQPQHF. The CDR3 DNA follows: TGTGCCAGCAGCTTGGGATCAAGCAGGAGGATACAGCCCCAGCATTTT.

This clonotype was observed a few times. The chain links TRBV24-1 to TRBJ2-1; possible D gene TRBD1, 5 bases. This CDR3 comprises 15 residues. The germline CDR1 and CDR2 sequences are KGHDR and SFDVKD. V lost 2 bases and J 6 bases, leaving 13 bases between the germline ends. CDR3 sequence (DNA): TGTGCCACCAGTGATTCAACTCGACAGACCAATGAGCAGTTCTTC. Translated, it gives CATSDSTRQTNEQFF.

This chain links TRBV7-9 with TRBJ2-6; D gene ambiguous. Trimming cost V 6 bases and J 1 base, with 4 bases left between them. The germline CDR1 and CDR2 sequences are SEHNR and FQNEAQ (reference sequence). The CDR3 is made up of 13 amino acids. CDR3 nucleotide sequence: TGTGCCAGCAGGGAATCTGGGGCCAACGTCCTGACTTTC. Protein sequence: CASRESGANVLTF.

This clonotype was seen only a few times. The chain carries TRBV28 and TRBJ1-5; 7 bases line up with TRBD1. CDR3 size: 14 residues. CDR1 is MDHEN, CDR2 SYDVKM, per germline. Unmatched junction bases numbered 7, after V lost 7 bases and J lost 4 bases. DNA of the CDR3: TGTGCCAGCATTCGCTACAGGGGAAATCAGCCCCAGCATTTT. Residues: CASIRYRGNQPQHF.

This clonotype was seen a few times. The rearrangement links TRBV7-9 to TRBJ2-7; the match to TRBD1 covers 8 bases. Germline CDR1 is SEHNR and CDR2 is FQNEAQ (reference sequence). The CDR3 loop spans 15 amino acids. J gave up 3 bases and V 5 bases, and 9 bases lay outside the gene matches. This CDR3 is CASSDEGQGRYEQYF. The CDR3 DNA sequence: TGTGCCAGCAGCGATGAAGGACAGGGTCGCTACGAGCAGTACTTC.